Sequencing of this T cell receptor (beta chain) was carried out in a study of blood T cells in healthy people across ages. Isolation of PBMCs gave at least 7 million cells per sample. The CDR3 totals 15 residues. Germline CDR1 DFQATT, CDR2 SNEGSKA (reference sequence). After removal of 1 base from V and 3 bases from J, the junction contained 5 bases not matched to a gene. About this clonotype itself: Its antigen remains unknown.

Study-wide findings and caveats: PBMCs that were unsorted prevented a conclusive naive versus antigen-experienced comparison. More naive CD4+ cells and higher diversity marked long-lived donors relative to aged donors.

A second PCR of about 7 to 11 cycles used a sample-barcoded 5' primer and a J-beta primer mix. TCRdb re-called the 5' RACE reads with MiXCR, one entry per CDR3 protein. The table includes 540,000 or so distinct CDR3 sequences, 27% detected once. Sequencing used blood. This chain uses TRBV20-1 with TRBJ1-5; TRBD1 matches 8 bases. The origin of this receptor is a woman aged 70 to 79 in good health. Written as DNA, the CDR3 is TGCAGTGCTAGAGCAGGGACAGGACCCAATCAGCCCCAGCATTTT. Its protein is CSARAGTGPNQPQHF.